This TCR beta chain was obtained from a study of blood T cell repertoires in COVID-19. Across the whole study: Both acute and convalescent COVID-19 samples were obtained from the United States, Italy and Spain. T cells, B-cell-depleted T cells, or PBMCs provided the cDNA or gDNA that served as material.

Trimming took 7 bases from V and 6 from J; bases not matched to a gene: 14. The CDR3 is made up of 15 amino acids. Germline-derived CDR1 and CDR2 are SQVTM and ANQGSEA. In the source study's methods: Quantification of nucleated cells was approximated via reference gene primer amplification. Clones were sequenced by immunoSEQ multiplex PCR, and TCRdb holds only the in-frame ones, with some missing. The DNA was the basis for D and trimming; V, J and clone size are from that table. The repertoire holds 150,000 to 200,000 clones, with around four fifths as singletons. This sequence joins TRBV29-1 and TRBJ2-1; 8 bases map to TRBD1. The TCR originated in a man between 65 and 85 years old with acute or convalescent COVID-19. Sample: peripheral blood. The CDR3 coding sequence is TGCAGCGCCAGCCCCGGACAGGGATGGGGCAATGAGCAGTTCTTC. Its translation: CSASPGQGWGNEQFF.